Many counts were recorded for the clone carrying this T cell receptor (beta chain). What it binds is unknown. All patients reached thyroid surgery having received no treatment beforehand. TCRdb re-called the PCR reads via MiXCR. The table records tens of thousands of clones, 20% of them present only once. This sample was included in a study of metastatic and nonmetastatic thyroid tumors. Study summary: The study looked at repertoires side by side in blood and in tumor or nodule tissue from malignant and benign thyroid patients. Findings of the study overall: Malignant thyroid tumors reportedly exceeded benign nodules significantly in TCR beta diversity, with the difference appearing in blood and tumor.

Germline-derived CDR1 and CDR2 are MNHEY and SVGEGT. With 7 bases clipped from V and 8 bases from J, the junction kept 13 bases outside the gene matches. The CDR3 has 15 amino acids. The sample comprised blood. V is TRBV6-2 or TRBV6-3 and J is TRBJ2-1; 8 nucleotides align to TRBD2. The sequence derives from a female donor with papillary thyroid cancer or a benign thyroid nodule (not recorded which). Some clones in this sample may be carry-over from other donors' samples. DNA for the CDR3: TGTGCCAGCACCACTAGCGGTTTAGTAGCGGATGAGCAGTTCTTC. It is translated as CASTTSGLVADEQFF.